This TCR beta chain was captured by sequencing in a study of vaccination and CD4 T cells after COVID-19. Scientists ran DNA taken from cultured CD4+ T cells through the Oncomine TCR Beta short-read assay for sequencing. TCRdb reprocessed the PCR reads via MiXCR and lists one record per CDR3 protein. The sample includes about 19,000 distinct CDR3 sequences, roughly 46% of them seen just once. Regarding treatment: approximately nine-day PBMC culture with coronavirus spike peptide pools or control peptides (ViraFEST assay). Using peptide pools, antigen-specific T cells were expanded in ViraFEST before TCRs were sequenced. Negative selection separated CD4+ T cells from approximately 9-day cultures. The germline gives CDR1 SGHAT, CDR2 FQNNGV. This CDR3 comprises 15 residues. V gave up 0 bases and J gave up 0 bases, with 9 bases separating them. Comments on this clonotype: The antigen is unknown.

The V call is TRBV11-2, the J call TRBJ2-7; the D call may be TRBD1 or TRBD2 (5 bases each). This clonotype was sampled from a human donor who had recovered from COVID-19. The sample here was CD4+ T cells from blood, cultured in vitro, taken after SARS-CoV-2 vaccination. The chain's CDR3 is CASSLDPGSSYEQYF. CDR3 bases: TGTGCCAGCAGCTTAGATCCAGGGAGCTCCTACGAGCAGTACTTC.